Listed below are T cell receptor beta chains from one sample, sequenced in a study of blood T cells in healthy people across ages. One entry per CDR3 protein results from TCRdb running MiXCR on the 5' RACE reads. The sample yields some 1.5 million distinct CDR3 sequences, 28% seen once. The sample consisted of blood. The origin of the receptors is a woman between 25 and 40 years old in good health. The CDR3 runs from the conserved cysteine through the conserved F or W. Each record gives: J gene, V gene, clone size, D gene, CDR3 protein, CDR3 DNA. D genes are given only for firm matches. Size is omitted from some rows. Given values are once, few, many or a class for expanded clones.

>TRBJ2-4|TRBV12-3/TRBV12-4|many|.
CASSPGLGQNIQYF
TGTGCCAGCAGCCCCGGACTGGGCCAAAACATTCAGTACTTC
>TRBJ2-5|TRBV7-6|.|TRBD1
CATGAETQYF
TGTGCTACAGGGGCAGAGACCCAGTACTTC
>TRBJ1-5|TRBV3-1|.|TRBD1
CASSQGTGTGNQPQHF
TGTGCCAGCAGCCAAGGGACAGGGACCGGCAATCAGCCCCAGCATTTT
>TRBJ2-1|TRBV7-9|.|.
CAGSLIDEQFF
TGTGCCGGCAGCTTAATTGATGAGCAGTTCTTC
>TRBJ1-2|TRBV6-4|.|.
CASSDSLRGTGYTF
TGTGCCAGCAGTGACTCACTGAGGGGAACTGGCTACACCTTC
>TRBJ1-3|TRBV4-1|.|TRBD1
CASSEGQTFSGNTIYF
TGCGCCAGCAGCGAGGGACAGACTTTCTCTGGAAACACCATATATTTT
>TRBJ2-1|TRBV4-3|many|.
CASSQEPGLRQFF
TGCGCCAGCAGCCAAGAGCCGGGACTTCGGCAGTTCTTC
>TRBJ2-3|TRBV5-1|.|.
CASSFWEGGRGTQYF
TGCGCCAGCAGCTTCTGGGAAGGGGGAAGGGGTACGCAGTATTTT
>TRBJ1-2|TRBV28|.|.
CASTARTELLNYGYTF
TGTGCCAGCACAGCTCGGACGGAGTTACTTAATTATGGCTACACCTTC
>TRBJ1-4|TRBV20-1|.|TRBD1
CSARDELGGQAGEKLFF
TGCAGTGCTAGAGATGAACTTGGAGGACAGGCGGGTGAAAAACTGTTTTTT
>TRBJ2-5|TRBV29-1|few|.
CSVEPGDWETQYF
TGCAGTGTTGAACCCGGGGACTGGGAGACCCAGTACTTC
>TRBJ2-1|TRBV2|few|TRBD2
CASHLGLGNNEQFF
TGTGCCAGTCATCTTGGACTAGGAAACAATGAGCAGTTCTTC
>TRBJ1-6|TRBV10-3|many|.
CAIRGLDNSPLHF
TGTGCCATCAGGGGCTTGGATAATTCACCCCTCCACTTT
>TRBJ2-3|TRBV12-3/TRBV12-4|.|.
CASSFDPYDRLTDTQYF
TGTGCCAGCAGTTTCGATCCCTACGACAGGTTGACAGATACGCAGTATTTT
>TRBJ2-7|TRBV12-3/TRBV12-4|few|.
CASSLRDPRDEQYF
TGTGCCAGCAGCTTGCGGGACCCACGGGACGAGCAGTACTTC
>TRBJ2-5|TRBV20-1|few|.
CSASPTGQETQYF
TGCAGTGCTAGTCCTACGGGGCAAGAGACCCAGTACTTC
>TRBJ2-3|TRBV20-1|few|TRBD1
CSASTGAVIDTQYF
TGCAGTGCTTCCACAGGGGCTGTCATAGATACGCAGTATTTT
>TRBJ1-2|TRBV11-3|few|.
CASSDGGHGYTF
TGTGCCAGCAGCGATGGGGGCCATGGCTACACCTTC
>TRBJ2-5|TRBV7-2|many|.
CASTHDLEETQYF
TGTGCCAGCACCCACGACTTAGAAGAGACCCAGTACTTC
>TRBJ2-2|TRBV7-3|.|.
CARSWTNTGELFF
TGTGCCCGCAGCTGGACTAACACCGGGGAGCTGTTTTTT
>TRBJ2-7|TRBV9|.|TRBD1
CASSGDSPSSYEQYF
TGTGCCAGCAGCGGGGACAGCCCCTCTTCCTACGAGCAGTACTTC
>TRBJ2-2|TRBV7-9|.|.
CAPAGGMAGELFF
TGTGCCCCTGCCGGCGGGATGGCCGGGGAGCTGTTTTTT
>TRBJ1-2|TRBV10-3|few|TRBD1
CAIRMTTGGRGYTF
TGTGCCATCAGGATGACTACAGGGGGTCGTGGCTACACCTTC
>TRBJ1-6|TRBV7-2|.|TRBD1
CASSQDDRVSPPHF
TGTGCCAGCAGCCAAGATGACAGGGTCTCACCCCCCCACTTT
>TRBJ2-7|TRBV12-3/TRBV12-4|.|TRBD2
CASSFGAGDLNEQYF
TGTGCCAGCAGTTTTGGTGCGGGAGATCTCAACGAGCAGTACTTC
>TRBJ2-5|TRBV11-2|few|TRBD2
CASSPEGGGGETQYF
TGTGCCAGCTCTCCAGAGGGCGGCGGGGGAGAGACCCAGTACTTC
>TRBJ2-5|TRBV20-1|.|.
CSAIGSQETQYF
TGCAGTGCTATAGGGTCCCAAGAGACCCAGTACTTC
>TRBJ2-1|TRBV6-2/TRBV6-3|once|TRBD2
CASSYPRLAGGSSYNKQFF
TGTGCCAGCAGTTACCCCCGACTAGCGGGAGGGAGCTCCTACAATAAGCAGTTCTTC
>TRBJ1-4|TRBV2|many|.
CASSDSTKEEKLFF
TGTGCCAGCAGTGACAGCACGAAGGAAGAAAAACTGTTTTTT
>TRBJ2-3|TRBV11-2|few|.
CASNLGGSTDTQYF
TGTGCCAGCAACCTGGGGGGCTCCACAGATACGCAGTATTTT
>TRBJ2-1|TRBV24-1|few|.
CATSDIRGSYNEQFF
TGTGCCACCAGTGATATCAGGGGTTCCTACAATGAGCAGTTCTTC
>TRBJ2-1|TRBV6-2/TRBV6-3|.|TRBD1
CASSPGQASLNEQFF
TGTGCCAGCAGTCCCGGACAGGCCTCACTGAATGAGCAGTTCTTC
>TRBJ2-7|TRBV5-1|.|.
CASKDRTASHEQYF
TGCGCCAGCAAAGACCGGACAGCCTCCCACGAGCAGTACTTC
>TRBJ2-7|TRBV2|many|TRBD2
CASRTSGVSSYEQYF
TGTGCCAGCAGAACTAGCGGGGTGAGCTCCTACGAGCAGTACTTC
>TRBJ1-2|TRBV30|.|TRBD1
CAWSVGTGVKGYTF
TGTGCCTGGAGTGTGGGGACAGGGGTTAAAGGCTACACCTTC
>TRBJ2-5|TRBV11-2|.|.
CASSRQISRGLGETQYF
TGTGCCAGCAGCCGACAAATTTCCCGGGGGCTCGGGGAGACCCAGTACTTC
>TRBJ1-6|TRBV4-3|many|.
CASSQVNREDSPLHF
TGCGCCAGCAGCCAAGTGAACAGGGAGGACTCACCCCTCCACTTT
>TRBJ2-5|TRBV7-7|many|.
CASSLMPEETQYF
TGTGCCAGCAGCTTAATGCCGGAAGAGACCCAGTACTTC
>TRBJ2-5|TRBV20-1|.|TRBD2
CSAPFSGRVGEQYF
TGCAGTGCTCCCTTTAGCGGGAGGGTGGGGGAGCAGTACTTC
>TRBJ2-7|TRBV25-1|few|.
CASSYSGTLGQYF
TGTGCCAGCAGCTATAGCGGAACCCTCGGGCAGTACTTC
>TRBJ2-3|TRBV7-9|.|.
CASSQISVTDTQYF
TGTGCCAGCAGCCAGATAAGTGTCACAGATACGCAGTATTTT
>TRBJ2-7|TRBV30|.|TRBD2
CAWGLAAGEQYF
TGTGCCTGGGGTCTAGCGGCCGGCGAGCAGTACTTC
>TRBJ2-3|TRBV10-3|.|TRBD2
CAISSGLAGGTDTQYF
TGTGCCATCAGTTCGGGACTAGCGGGGGGCACAGATACGCAGTATTTT
>TRBJ2-5|TRBV5-1|many|.
CASSLVSGLRETQYF
TGCGCCAGCAGCTTGGTTAGCGGATTACGAGAGACCCAGTACTTC
>TRBJ1-2|TRBV7-8|.|TRBD1
CASSFRQGRSGYTF
TGTGCCAGCAGCTTTAGACAGGGGCGGAGTGGCTACACCTTC
>TRBJ2-1|TRBV9|few|TRBD2
CASSVGTSGADEQFF
TGTGCCAGCAGCGTAGGGACTAGCGGGGCGGATGAGCAGTTCTTC
>TRBJ1-6|TRBV12-3/TRBV12-4|many|.
CASSLYEQGVSPLHF
TGTGCCAGCAGTTTATACGAACAGGGAGTTTCACCCCTCCACTTT
>TRBJ1-2|TRBV29-1|few|TRBD1
CSDGGQGYGYTF
TGCAGCGATGGAGGACAGGGCTATGGCTACACCTTC
>TRBJ2-3|TRBV18|few|TRBD1
CASSPTGGSADTQYF
TGTGCCAGCTCCCCGACAGGGGGTAGCGCAGATACGCAGTATTTT
>TRBJ2-7|TRBV14|.|.
CASSRGDIPYEQYF
TGTGCCAGCAGCCGAGGAGACATTCCCTACGAGCAGTACTTC
>TRBJ1-2|TRBV20-1|once|.
CSAAQGGGNYGYTF
TGCAGTGCTGCTCAGGGCGGTGGTAACTATGGCTACACCTTC
>TRBJ1-2|TRBV28|.|.
CASGVLYGYTF
TGTGCCAGCGGGGTCCTCTATGGCTACACCTTC
>TRBJ2-7|TRBV6-5|many|TRBD1
CATALHRGHSYEQYF
TGTGCCACAGCCCTACACAGGGGTCACTCCTACGAGCAGTACTTC
>TRBJ1-2|TRBV3-1|.|.
CASSPPRGAGASNYGYTF
TGTGCCAGCAGCCCCCCCCGGGGGGCAGGGGCCTCTAACTATGGCTACACCTTC
>TRBJ2-4|TRBV18|.|.
CASSRTSTREYGEQYF
TGTGCCAGCTCACGCACCTCAACGCGGGAATATGGTGAGCAGTACTTC
>TRBJ2-5|TRBV5-1|.|.
CASSLLESKTRYF
TGCGCCAGCAGCTTGTTGGAGAGTAAGACCCGGTACTTC
>TRBJ2-1|TRBV11-1|.|TRBD2
CASSLGTSKVGEQFF
TGTGCCAGCAGCTTAGGGACTAGTAAGGTGGGTGAGCAGTTCTTC
>TRBJ2-1|TRBV5-1|.|.
CASSGETGMETQFF
TGCGCCAGCAGCGGAGAAACAGGGATGGAGACCCAGTTCTTC
>TRBJ2-6|TRBV29-1|once|.
CSASGGESNSGANVLTF
TGCAGCGCCAGCGGCGGGGAGTCAAACTCTGGGGCCAACGTCCTGACTTTC
>TRBJ2-3|TRBV6-5|.|TRBD2
CASSYSKDPGLAGGADTQYF
TGTGCCAGCAGTTACTCGAAGGACCCAGGACTAGCGGGGGGCGCAGATACGCAGTATTTT